The 30 T cell receptor beta chains below were found in one sample sequenced in a study of blood T cell repertoires in COVID-19. TCRdb's copy holds only in-frame clones and misses some; the assay was immunoSEQ multiplex PCR. The sample shows under 65,000 clones, approximately 90% of them seen only once. Sequences were obtained from peripheral blood. The receptor set was obtained from a man aged 50-60 years with acute or convalescent COVID-19.

A single count supports this clone. The CDR3 nucleotides are TGTGCCAGCAACGGGGGACAGGCGGGAGGCTACACCTTC. Translating it yields CASNGGQAGGYTF. The V and J genes are TRBV3-1 (or the pseudogene TRBV3-2) and TRBJ1-2, with TRBD1 identical over 8 bases. Looked up from germline, CDR1 is LGHDT and CDR2 is YNNKEL (reference sequence). The J segment lost 8 bases and the V segment lost 7 bases, leaving 9 bases of the junction unmatched. The CDR3 consists of 13 residues.

This clone was seen only once. The rearrangement joins TRBV29-1 to TRBJ1-2, with TRBD1 identical over 9 bases. The ends lost 8 bases at V and 4 bases at J; junction bases unmatched: 8. CDR3 length: 13 residues. The germline V gene encodes CDR1 SQVTM and CDR2 ANQGSEA. The CDR3 loop reads CSLGQGLIYGYTF. The CDR3 region has the DNA TGCAGCCTAGGACAGGGGCTCATCTATGGCTACACCTTC.

The V call is TRBV19, the J call TRBJ2-7; 8 bases line up with TRBD2. The CDR3 is 15 amino acids. Germline CDR1 and CDR2: LNHDA and SQIVND (reference sequence). With 3 bases clipped from V and 4 bases from J, the junction kept 8 bases outside the gene matches. This CDR3 is CASSINRGGTYEQYF. As DNA, the CDR3 is TGTGCCAGTAGTATCAACCGGGGGGGAACTTACGAGCAGTACTTC.

This clone came up a few times. This chain connects TRBV6-2 or TRBV6-3 to TRBJ2-7, with TRBD1 matching over 7 bases. Losses at the gene ends were 6 bases for V and 6 bases for J; bases not matched to a gene: 11. The germline CDR1 and CDR2 sequences are MNHEY and SVGEGT. The CDR3 contains 14 residues. CDR3 DNA: TGTGCCAGCAGCAACGACAGGGTAAGGTTCGAGCAGTACTTC. Amino acid sequence: CASSNDRVRFEQYF.

The chain employs TRBV5-1 and TRBJ2-1; D is possibly TRBD2 (5 bases). Trimming took 6 bases from V and 0 from J, leaving 13 bases between them. Per germline, CDR1 SGHRS and CDR2 YFSETQ. This CDR3 contains 15 residues. CDR3 DNA: TGCGCCAGCACCGTGGAGGCCCACTCCTACAATGAGCAGTTCTTC. This sequence encodes CASTVEAHSYNEQFF.

This rearrangement joins TRBV6-5 to TRBJ1-5, with D possibly TRBD1 on 5 matching bases. Germline values: CDR1 MNHEY, CDR2 SVGAGI. Trimming took 6 bases from V and 7 from J, leaving 16 bases between them. CDR3 size: 14 residues. Written as DNA, the CDR3 is TGTGCCAGCAGGAGAGAAGGGGATAACCAGCCCCAGCATTTT. It codes for CASRREGDNQPQHF.

This chain connects TRBV7-9 to TRBJ2-1, with 8 nucleotides matching TRBD2. This CDR3 spans 17 amino acids. After removal of 5 bases from V and 10 bases from J, the junction contained 19 bases not matched to a gene. Germline CDR1 and CDR2: SEHNR and FQNEAQ (reference sequence). CDR3 nucleotide sequence: TGTGCCAGCAGCCTGACCCCAATTGGGACTAGTTTTCTCGAGCAGTTCTTC. Translation gives CASSLTPIGTSFLEQFF. Full variable domain (outside the CDR3, taken from reference TRBV7-9 and TRBJ2-1): DTGVSQNPRHKITKRGQNVTFRCDPISEHNRLYWYRQTLGQGPEFLTYFQNEAQLEKSRLLSDRFSAERPKGSFSTLEIQRTEQGDSAMYLCASSLTPIGTSFLEQFFGPGTRLTVL.

The rearrangement links TRBV2 to TRBJ2-5, with 12 nucleotides matching TRBD2. After removal of 4 bases from V and 4 bases from J, the junction contained 7 bases not matched to a gene. CDR3 length: 16 residues. Per the germline V gene, CDR1 is SNHLY and CDR2 is FYNNEI. CDR3 nucleotide sequence: TGTGCCAGCAGTGGTCTAGCGGGGGGGCTATTAGAGACCCAGTACTTC. Translated: CASSGLAGGLLETQYF. The full variable domain, rest sourced from reference TRBV2 and TRBJ2-5, is EPEVTQTPSHQVTQMGQEVILRCVPISNHLYFYWYRQILGQKVEFLVSFYNNEISEKSEIFDDQFSVERPDGSNFTLKIRSTKLEDSAMYFCASSGLAGGLLETQYFGPGTRLLVL.

The chain recombines TRBV29-1 with TRBJ2-5; TRBD1 matches 7 bases. The CDR3 runs to 14 residues. Germline trimming cut 4 bases from V and 2 bases from J; bases unmatched to any gene: 7. CDR1 SQVTM and CDR2 ANQGSEA come from the germline V gene. CDR3 coding DNA: TGCAGCGTTGTACGGCAGGGGGTACAAGAGACCCAGTACTTC. This codes for CSVVRQGVQETQYF. Together with reference TRBV29-1 and TRBJ2-5, the CDR3 gives the full variable domain: SAVISQKPSRDICQRGTSLTIQCQVDSQVTMMFWYRQQPGQSLTLIATANQGSEATYESGFVIDKFPISRPNLTFSTLTVSNMSPEDSSIYLCSVVRQGVQETQYFGPGTRLLVL.

The chain's CDR3 is CASSLEGGGGATIRNEQFF. The CDR3 nucleotides read TGTGCCAGCAGCTTAGAAGGGGGGGGAGGGGCCACTATAAGGAATGAGCAGTTCTTC. The chain recombines TRBV11-2 with TRBJ2-1, with TRBD2 as a possible D gene (7 bases). The CDR3 contains 19 residues. CDR1 is SGHAT, CDR2 FQNNGV, per germline. The germline V and J ends were trimmed by 0 bases and 7 bases, with 25 bases remaining between them.

The chain links TRBV11-2 to TRBJ1-2; TRBD1 matches 8 bases. Germline loops: CDR1 SGHAT, CDR2 FQNNGV. CDR3 length: 14 residues. J gave up 2 bases and V 4 bases, and 3 bases lay outside the gene matches. CDR3 amino acids: CASSSGTGNYGYTF. In DNA form, the CDR3 reads TGTGCCAGCAGCTCCGGGACAGGAAACTATGGCTACACCTTC.

This chain links TRBV5-1 with TRBJ2-3; 9 bases map to TRBD2. This CDR3 has 17 amino acids. J was trimmed by 1 base and V by 4 bases; bases with no gene match: 10. Germline V lookup: CDR1 SGHRS, CDR2 YFSETQ. This CDR3 reads CASSPFRASGGTDTQYF. In DNA form, the CDR3 reads TGCGCCAGCAGCCCCTTCAGGGCTAGCGGGGGCACAGATACGCAGTATTTT.

This clone was recorded only once. The gene calls are TRBV5-5 and TRBJ2-2, with TRBD1 matching over 8 bases. The CDR3 has 14 residues. With V trimmed by 0 bases and J by 5 bases, 0 bases remained unmatched. The germline V gene has CDR1 SGHKS and CDR2 YYEKEE (reference sequence). The CDR3 coding sequence is TGTGCCAGCAGCTTGGGACAGGGGACCGGGGAGCTGTTTTTT. Translated, it gives CASSLGQGTGELFF.

The rearrangement joins TRBV20-1 to TRBJ1-2, with 8 bases identical to TRBD1. In germline, CDR1 is DFQATT, CDR2 SNEGSKA (reference sequence). This CDR3 has 11 residues. The junction had 4 bases not matched to a gene; V was cut back by 6 bases and J by 7 bases. CDR3 sequence reads: CSAYDRGGYTF. CDR3 sequence (DNA): TGCAGTGCGTACGACAGGGGTGGCTACACCTTC.

The chain joins TRBV5-1 to TRBJ1-5; 7 bases agree with TRBD1. After removal of 4 bases from V and 1 base from J, the junction contained 5 bases not matched to a gene. Germline V gene lookup returns CDR1 SGHRS and CDR2 YFSETQ. CDR3 length equals 15 residues. The CDR3 reads CASSLETGSNQPQHF. The CDR3 DNA follows: TGCGCCAGCAGCCTTGAGACAGGGAGCAATCAGCCCCAGCATTTT. Together with reference TRBV5-1 and TRBJ1-5, the CDR3 gives the full variable domain: KAGVTQTPRYLIKTRGQQVTLSCSPISGHRSVSWYQQTPGQGLQFLFEYFSETQRNKGNFPGRFSGRQFSNSRSEMNVSTLELGDSALYLCASSLETGSNQPQHFGDGTRLSIL.

The chain carries TRBV6-2 or TRBV6-3 and TRBJ2-6; 9 nucleotides agree with TRBD1. The CDR3 extends over 18 amino acids. The germline gives CDR1 MNHEY, CDR2 SVGEGT. V gave up 3 bases and J gave up 0 bases; unmatched junction bases: 6. The CDR3 nucleotides are TGTGCCAGCAGTTATCCCGGGACAGGGATCTCTGGGGCCAACGTCCTGACTTTC. Its protein is CASSYPGTGISGANVLTF.

This chain links TRBV14 with TRBJ1-1, with 8 bases matching TRBD1. V dropped 5 bases and J dropped 5; count of bases not matched to a gene: 4. CDR3 length: 13 residues. Germline V CDR1 and CDR2: SGHDN, FVKESK. The CDR3 DNA reads TGTGCCAGCAGCTCCGGGACAGGTACTGAAGCTTTCTTT. Translation gives CASSSGTGTEAFF.

This rearrangement joins TRBV7-2 to TRBJ1-2; TRBD1 aligns across 7 bases. The CDR3 contains 16 residues. Per the germline V gene, CDR1 is SGHTA and CDR2 is FQGNSA. V was clipped by 5 bases and J by 0 bases; unmatched bases: 9. CDR3 region: CASSLRQGWANYGYTF. The DNA of the CDR3 is TGTGCCAGCAGCCTTAGACAGGGTTGGGCTAACTATGGCTACACCTTC.

The CDR3 region has the DNA TGTGCCAGCAGCCATCGTGACACCCTACAGCCGTTCTTC. Amino acids: CASSHRDTLQPFF. The chain joins TRBV3-1 (or the pseudogene TRBV3-2) to TRBJ2-1; D remains unclear. This CDR3 has 13 amino acids. V lost 3 bases and J 15 bases, leaving 18 bases between the germline ends. The germline V gene encodes CDR1 LGHDT and CDR2 YNNKEL (reference sequence).

The rearrangement joins TRBV19 to TRBJ1-2; 7 nucleotides align to TRBD1. This CDR3 region has 17 residues. J was trimmed by 3 bases and V by 5 bases; bases with no gene match: 15. Germline CDR1 and CDR2: LNHDA and SQIVND (reference sequence). The CDR3 region is CASSRGTLQGWDYGYTF. In DNA, the CDR3 is TGTGCCAGTAGTCGAGGAACGTTACAGGGGTGGGACTATGGCTACACCTTC.

This clone was seen just once. The rearrangement uses TRBV19 and TRBJ1-2; 7 nucleotides match TRBD1. The CDR3 sequence is 13 residues long. The J segment lost 7 bases and the V segment lost 9 bases, leaving 11 bases of the junction unmatched. CDR1 LNHDA and CDR2 SQIVND come from the germline V gene (reference sequence). The CDR3, as DNA: TGTGCCAGCAACACAGGGGTTGTAGGTGGCTACACCTTC. Protein: CASNTGVVGGYTF.

This clone was seen just once. The chain employs TRBV6-2 or TRBV6-3 and TRBJ1-1, with D perhaps matching TRBD1 (6 bases). Germline V CDR1 and CDR2: MNHEY, SVGEGT. With 5 bases removed from V and 0 bases from J, the gap between germline ends came to 22 bases. The CDR3 runs 18 residues. CDR3 region: CASSLNRDIIELNTEAFF. CDR3 nucleotide sequence: TGTGCCAGCAGTCTTAACCGGGACATAATAGAATTGAACACTGAAGCTTTCTTT.

The CDR3 coding sequence is TGTGCCAGCAGTACACGGGACAGGGGGAATGAGCAGTTCTTC. Amino acids: CASSTRDRGNEQFF. The chain joins TRBV6-4 to TRBJ2-1; 11 positions agree with TRBD1. Germline assignment: CDR1 MRHNA and CDR2 SNTAGT. CDR3 length: 14 amino acids. Losses at the gene ends were 5 bases for V and 7 bases for J; bases not matched to a gene: 4.

V usage is TRBV30 and J usage is TRBJ2-1; no definite D call. V was clipped by 2 bases and J by 7 bases, with 9 bases between them. CDR3 size: 12 residues. Germline values: CDR1 GTSNPN, CDR2 SVGIG (reference sequence). CDR3 sequence: CAWSFTVNEQFF. The CDR3 nucleotides are TGTGCCTGGAGTTTCACAGTTAATGAGCAGTTCTTC.

The rearrangement uses TRBV7-8 and TRBJ1-6; TRBD1 might be the D (5 bases). In germline, CDR1 is SGHVS, CDR2 FQNEAQ. The CDR3 length is 16 residues. Trimming shortened V by 3 bases and J by 0 bases, and 9 bases separated the two germline ends. As DNA, the CDR3 is TGTGCCAGCAGCTTGGGAGGGGTCTCCTATAATTCACCCCTCCACTTT. It is translated as CASSLGGVSYNSPLHF.

The chain recombines TRBV11-2 with TRBJ2-1; 9 positions match TRBD1. CDR3 size: 16 residues. The germline V gene encodes CDR1 SGHAT and CDR2 FQNNGV. Losses at the gene ends were 5 bases for V and 3 bases for J; bases not matched to a gene: 8. CDR3 amino acids: CASSRGGTGNYNEQFF. CDR3 sequence (DNA): TGTGCCAGCAGCCGAGGGGGGACAGGGAACTACAATGAGCAGTTCTTC.

This sequence joins TRBV9 and TRBJ2-1, with TRBD1 identical over 8 bases. The CDR3 length is 15 residues. The junction had 7 bases not matched to a gene; V was cut back by 0 bases and J by 8 bases. Per the germline V gene, CDR1 is SGDLS and CDR2 is YYNGEE. The CDR3 is CASSVGGQGIDEQFF. In DNA form, the CDR3 reads TGTGCCAGCAGCGTAGGTGGACAGGGCATCGATGAGCAGTTCTTC.

The chain couples TRBV20-1 to TRBJ2-3; 14 positions match TRBD2. V lost 3 bases, J lost 2 bases, and 7 bases stayed unmatched. The CDR3 loop spans 17 amino acids. Germline values: CDR1 DFQATT, CDR2 SNEGSKA (reference sequence). The CDR3 sequence: CSASHGTSGSYTDTQYF. DNA of the CDR3: TGCAGTGCTAGTCACGGGACTAGCGGGAGCTACACAGATACGCAGTATTTT.

CDR3 in DNA: TGTGCCAGCATCAACCCCCGGGGGAGCACAGATACGCAGTATTTT. Its translation is CASINPRGSTDTQYF. V and J are TRBV21-1 and TRBJ2-3; TRBD2, the table's D call, lacks a check against the DNA. TRBV21-1 is noted as a pseudogene. The length of the CDR3 is 15 residues.

The gene calls are TRBV6-5 and TRBJ1-3; D ambiguous. This CDR3 spans 16 amino acids. CDR1 is MNHEY and CDR2 is SVGAGI in the germline V gene. V was shortened by 0 bases and J by 0 bases, with 9 bases between the two germline ends. The CDR3 is CASSYSSVRSGNTIYF. CDR3 sequence (DNA): TGTGCCAGCAGTTACTCGAGTGTCCGCTCTGGAAACACCATATATTTT.